Listed below are T cell receptor beta chains from one sample, sequenced in a study of T cells in Graves' hyperthyroidism and ophthalmopathy. TCRdb ran MiXCR on the multiplex PCR reads and lists one entry per CDR3 protein. The data hold over 650,000 distinct CDR3 sequences, with over 15% observed a single time. The specimen sequenced was blood. These receptors originate from a man younger than 35 with Graves' hyperthyroidism. Each CDR3 is given with its conserved first and last residue. D genes are given only for firm matches. Not every row has a clone size; where given, it reads once, few, many or a size class.

d_call: TRBD2
clone_size: many
v_call: TRBV20-1
j_call: TRBJ2-7
cdr3_nt: TGCAGTGCCCAAGACGGGACTAGCGGCTACGAGCAGTACTTC
cdr3_aa: CSAQDGTSGYEQYF

d_call: TRBD1
clone_size: many
v_call: TRBV6-1
j_call: TRBJ1-1
cdr3_nt: TGTGCCAGCACTACAGGGGTGAACACTGAAGCTTTCTTT
cdr3_aa: CASTTGVNTEAFF

d_call: TRBD1
clone_size: many
v_call: TRBV28
j_call: TRBJ2-2
cdr3_nt: TGTGCCAGTCAAAGGCGGGACAGGGGCTTTGACGGGGAGCTGTTTTTT
cdr3_aa: CASQRRDRGFDGELFF

d_call: TRBD2
clone_size: .
v_call: TRBV30
j_call: TRBJ2-7
cdr3_nt: TGTGCCTGGAGCAGGCAGGTGGGGGGGGACGAGCAGTACTTC
cdr3_aa: CAWSRQVGGDEQYF

d_call: .
clone_size: many
v_call: TRBV28
j_call: TRBJ2-7
cdr3_nt: TGTGCCAGCAGTTTCCGGCGTTCGCCCTACGAGCAGTACTTC
cdr3_aa: CASSFRRSPYEQYF

d_call: TRBD1
clone_size: .
v_call: TRBV12-3/TRBV12-4
j_call: TRBJ2-7
cdr3_nt: TGTGCCAGCAGTTGGGGGACAGGGGGTGCCTACGAGCAGTACTTC
cdr3_aa: CASSWGTGGAYEQYF

d_call: TRBD1
clone_size: .
v_call: TRBV20-1
j_call: TRBJ2-7
cdr3_nt: TGCAGTGCTAGAAGAGACAGGGGGGCCTACGAGCAGTACTTC
cdr3_aa: CSARRDRGAYEQYF

d_call: .
clone_size: many
v_call: TRBV28
j_call: TRBJ1-1
cdr3_nt: TGTGCCAGCAGTAGACAGTATATTGGGAACACTGAAGCTTTCTTT
cdr3_aa: CASSRQYIGNTEAFF

d_call: TRBD2
clone_size: few
v_call: TRBV5-5
j_call: TRBJ2-1
cdr3_nt: TGTGCCAGCAGCTTGGGGACTAGCGGATTCGGTGAGCAGTTCTTC
cdr3_aa: CASSLGTSGFGEQFF

d_call: TRBD1
clone_size: many
v_call: TRBV7-2
j_call: TRBJ2-7
cdr3_nt: TGTGCCAGCAGCTTAGCGCCAGGGGGCTCCTACGAGCAGTACTTC
cdr3_aa: CASSLAPGGSYEQYF

d_call: TRBD2
clone_size: .
v_call: TRBV29-1
j_call: TRBJ2-1
cdr3_nt: TGCAGCGTTGAAAGCACTAGCGGCGAGCAGTTCTTC
cdr3_aa: CSVESTSGEQFF

d_call: .
clone_size: .
v_call: TRBV4-2
j_call: TRBJ2-3
cdr3_nt: TGTGCCAGCAGCCAAGACGTAACGGGAGTGACAGATACGCAGTATTTT
cdr3_aa: CASSQDVTGVTDTQYF

d_call: TRBD2
clone_size: .
v_call: TRBV7-2
j_call: TRBJ2-1
cdr3_nt: TGTGCCAGCAGCTTAGTCTCTTCTAGCGGGAGGCCCCTGGGGTTCTTC
cdr3_aa: CASSLVSSSGRPLGFF

d_call: TRBD1
clone_size: .
v_call: TRBV9
j_call: TRBJ1-1
cdr3_nt: TGTGCCAGCAGCGAATGGGACAGGGGCACTGAAGCTTTCTTT
cdr3_aa: CASSEWDRGTEAFF

d_call: TRBD1
clone_size: many
v_call: TRBV30
j_call: TRBJ1-1
cdr3_nt: TGTGCCTGGAGTACAGGGGCGGCCACTGAAGCTTTCTTT
cdr3_aa: CAWSTGAATEAFF

d_call: TRBD2
clone_size: many
v_call: TRBV11-2
j_call: TRBJ2-1
cdr3_nt: TGTGCCAGCAGCTTAGTGGGGGGAGCGGGGGATGAGCAGTTCTTC
cdr3_aa: CASSLVGGAGDEQFF

d_call: TRBD2
clone_size: few
v_call: TRBV6-2/TRBV6-3
j_call: TRBJ2-1
cdr3_nt: TGTGCCAGCAGGCTAGCGGGAACAAGCTCCTACAATGAGCAGTTCTTC
cdr3_aa: CASRLAGTSSYNEQFF

d_call: .
clone_size: few
v_call: TRBV7-8
j_call: TRBJ2-2
cdr3_nt: TGTGCCAGCAGCTCCAAAGAGGATCACGGGGAGCTGTTTTTT
cdr3_aa: CASSSKEDHGELFF

d_call: .
clone_size: few
v_call: TRBV4-3
j_call: TRBJ2-7
cdr3_nt: TGCGCCAGCAGCCAAGATGTTTACGGGTACGAGCAGTACTTC
cdr3_aa: CASSQDVYGYEQYF

d_call: TRBD2
clone_size: few
v_call: TRBV3-1
j_call: TRBJ2-3
cdr3_nt: TGTGCCAGCAGCCAAGCATGGCTAGCGGGAGGGCCGCGCACAGATACGCAGTATTTT
cdr3_aa: CASSQAWLAGGPRTDTQYF

d_call: TRBD1
clone_size: few
v_call: TRBV27
j_call: TRBJ1-1
cdr3_nt: TGTGCCAGCAGTTTATCCCCGACAGGGGAGGCTTTCTTT
cdr3_aa: CASSLSPTGEAFF

d_call: .
clone_size: .
v_call: TRBV19
j_call: TRBJ1-4
cdr3_nt: TGTGCCAGTAGTATAGCAGGGGACGAAAAACTGTTTTTT
cdr3_aa: CASSIAGDEKLFF

d_call: .
clone_size: .
v_call: TRBV6-2/TRBV6-3
j_call: TRBJ1-6
cdr3_nt: TGTGCCAGCAGAAGAGGGGGAGGCAGACATAATTCACCCCTCCACTTT
cdr3_aa: CASRRGGGRHNSPLHF

d_call: TRBD1
clone_size: many
v_call: TRBV28
j_call: TRBJ1-5
cdr3_nt: TGTGCCAGCAGCTCGACAGGGGGCTATCAGCCCCAGCATTTT
cdr3_aa: CASSSTGGYQPQHF

d_call: .
clone_size: once
v_call: TRBV28
j_call: TRBJ2-2
cdr3_nt: TGTGCCAGCAGTCCGGCCGATAACGGGGAGCTGTTTTTT
cdr3_aa: CASSPADNGELFF

d_call: .
clone_size: many
v_call: TRBV3-1
j_call: TRBJ1-2
cdr3_nt: TGTGCCAGCAGCCAACACCCACAAGTCCTTAACTATGGCTACACCTTC
cdr3_aa: CASSQHPQVLNYGYTF

d_call: .
clone_size: .
v_call: TRBV29-1
j_call: TRBJ2-3
cdr3_nt: TGCAGCCGTTCGGGGGACGATTTAGATACGCAGTATTTT
cdr3_aa: CSRSGDDLDTQYF

d_call: .
clone_size: .
v_call: TRBV7-9
j_call: TRBJ2-4
cdr3_nt: TGTGCCAGCAGCTTAGGATTCGACATTCAGTACTTC
cdr3_aa: CASSLGFDIQYF

d_call: TRBD2
clone_size: .
v_call: TRBV11-2
j_call: TRBJ2-1
cdr3_nt: TGTGCCAGCAGCATATTCAGACTCAGCGGGAGTGGTAACAATGAGCAGTTCTTC
cdr3_aa: CASSIFRLSGSGNNEQFF

d_call: TRBD2
clone_size: few
v_call: TRBV27
j_call: TRBJ2-5
cdr3_nt: TGTGCCAGCAGTTCCACTAGCGGGCGCTCGTTTATCCAAGAGACCCAGTACTTC
cdr3_aa: CASSSTSGRSFIQETQYF

d_call: TRBD1
clone_size: many
v_call: TRBV20-1
j_call: TRBJ1-5
cdr3_nt: TGCAGTGCTTTGACAGGGGGCGCGGATCAGCCCCAGCATTTT
cdr3_aa: CSALTGGADQPQHF

d_call: .
clone_size: few
v_call: TRBV4-1
j_call: TRBJ2-5
cdr3_nt: TGCGCCAGCAGCCAAGTCTCCGGAGAGACCCAGTACTTC
cdr3_aa: CASSQVSGETQYF

d_call: TRBD2
clone_size: .
v_call: TRBV4-1
j_call: TRBJ2-3
cdr3_nt: TGCGCCAGCAGCCAGAGGGGACTAGCGGGAGGAGATACGCAGTATTTT
cdr3_aa: CASSQRGLAGGDTQYF

d_call: .
clone_size: .
v_call: TRBV4-1
j_call: TRBJ2-7
cdr3_nt: TGCGCCAGCAGCCAAGAAACGGGGGTATCCTCCTACGAGCAGTACTTC
cdr3_aa: CASSQETGVSSYEQYF

d_call: TRBD1
clone_size: .
v_call: TRBV6-1
j_call: TRBJ2-2
cdr3_nt: TGTGCCAGCAGTCCGTGGACAGGGTTTAGCGGGGAGCTGTTTTTT
cdr3_aa: CASSPWTGFSGELFF

d_call: .
clone_size: .
v_call: TRBV6-1
j_call: TRBJ2-7
cdr3_nt: TGTGCCAGCAGTCTAGACAGCCGTTTTAGGGATCAGTACTTC
cdr3_aa: CASSLDSRFRDQYF

d_call: .
clone_size: many
v_call: TRBV19
j_call: TRBJ2-1
cdr3_nt: TGTGCCAGTAGTATCCCTTGGGGATCTAATGAGCAGTTCTTC
cdr3_aa: CASSIPWGSNEQFF

d_call: .
clone_size: many
v_call: TRBV20-1
j_call: TRBJ2-7
cdr3_nt: TGCAGTGCAAACGCAGGGGACTTTAGCTCCTACGAGCAGTACTTC
cdr3_aa: CSANAGDFSSYEQYF

d_call: .
clone_size: many
v_call: TRBV29-1
j_call: TRBJ1-2
cdr3_nt: TGCAGCGTTGGAGGGCAGAACTATGGCTACACCTTC
cdr3_aa: CSVGGQNYGYTF

d_call: TRBD1
clone_size: many
v_call: TRBV7-9
j_call: TRBJ1-1
cdr3_nt: TGTGCCAGCAGCGGACAGGGAGGAGGGACTGAAGCTTTCTTT
cdr3_aa: CASSGQGGGTEAFF

d_call: .
clone_size: few
v_call: TRBV5-1
j_call: TRBJ1-2
cdr3_nt: TGCGCCAGCAGCTTTGCCGGGACTGCGGGTGATGGCTACACCTTC
cdr3_aa: CASSFAGTAGDGYTF

d_call: TRBD1
clone_size: few
v_call: TRBV19
j_call: TRBJ2-7
cdr3_nt: TGTGCCAGTAGTACAGGGGGTTTCTACGAGCAGTACTTC
cdr3_aa: CASSTGGFYEQYF

d_call: .
clone_size: .
v_call: TRBV12-3/TRBV12-4
j_call: TRBJ2-7
cdr3_nt: TGTGCCAGCAGATCCTCGGGACCACTCTACGAGCAGTACTTC
cdr3_aa: CASRSSGPLYEQYF

d_call: .
clone_size: .
v_call: TRBV3-1
j_call: TRBJ2-1
cdr3_nt: TGTGCCAGCAGCTCACAACCCCTGGCACTTGACAATGAGCAGTTCTTC
cdr3_aa: CASSSQPLALDNEQFF

d_call: .
clone_size: .
v_call: TRBV11-3
j_call: TRBJ2-2
cdr3_nt: TGTGCCAGCAGCCGACCGGCCTCTTGGGAGCTGTTTTTT
cdr3_aa: CASSRPASWELFF

d_call: .
clone_size: few
v_call: TRBV29-1
j_call: TRBJ2-5
cdr3_nt: TGCAGCGTCTCAAGGGGGACCGCCCAAGAGACCCAGTACTTC
cdr3_aa: CSVSRGTAQETQYF

d_call: .
clone_size: few
v_call: TRBV28
j_call: TRBJ2-5
cdr3_nt: TGTGCCAGCAGCCCTCCTTGGGGGAAGTGGGAGACCCAGTACTTC
cdr3_aa: CASSPPWGKWETQYF

d_call: TRBD1
clone_size: .
v_call: TRBV28
j_call: TRBJ1-1
cdr3_nt: TGTGCCAGCAGTCCCCGCCCGACAGGGTTCACTGAAGCTTTCTTT
cdr3_aa: CASSPRPTGFTEAFF

d_call: .
clone_size: few
v_call: TRBV19
j_call: TRBJ2-5
cdr3_nt: TGTGCCAGTAGTATCCGGGACGGACTAAAATTTCAAGAGACCCAGTACTTC
cdr3_aa: CASSIRDGLKFQETQYF

d_call: TRBD2
clone_size: few
v_call: TRBV28
j_call: TRBJ2-7
cdr3_nt: TGTGCCAGCAGGGTCGGGACTAGCGGGACCTACGAGCAGTACTTC
cdr3_aa: CASRVGTSGTYEQYF

d_call: .
clone_size: .
v_call: TRBV4-1
j_call: TRBJ2-3
cdr3_nt: TGCGCCAGCAGCCAAGTCCGGGTGGATACGCAGTATTTT
cdr3_aa: CASSQVRVDTQYF

d_call: TRBD2
clone_size: few
v_call: TRBV28
j_call: TRBJ2-1
cdr3_nt: TGTGCCAGCACCCCTAGCGGATCTTCCTACAATGAGCAGTTCTTC
cdr3_aa: CASTPSGSSYNEQFF

d_call: .
clone_size: many
v_call: TRBV6-1
j_call: TRBJ2-7
cdr3_nt: TGTGCCAGCAGTGAAGGGAATTGGGATGGAGCCTACGAGCAGTACTTC
cdr3_aa: CASSEGNWDGAYEQYF

d_call: .
clone_size: .
v_call: TRBV6-5
j_call: TRBJ2-2
cdr3_nt: TGTGCCAGCAGTTCTATACCACAGGGTGGACCGAACACCGGGGAGCTGTTTTTT
cdr3_aa: CASSSIPQGGPNTGELFF

d_call: .
clone_size: .
v_call: TRBV11-2
j_call: TRBJ2-1
cdr3_nt: TGTGCCGGCAGCGAGGGAAGCTACAATGAGCAGTTCTTC
cdr3_aa: CAGSEGSYNEQFF

d_call: TRBD1
clone_size: .
v_call: TRBV27
j_call: TRBJ2-2
cdr3_nt: TGTGCCGGACGGGACAGGAACACCGGGGAGCTGTTTTTT
cdr3_aa: CAGRDRNTGELFF

d_call: .
clone_size: many
v_call: TRBV27
j_call: TRBJ2-3
cdr3_nt: TGTGCCAGCAGCTATGCGGGTGGAGGAGATACGCAGTATTTT
cdr3_aa: CASSYAGGGDTQYF

d_call: TRBD2
clone_size: many
v_call: TRBV11-3
j_call: TRBJ2-1
cdr3_nt: TGTGCCAGCAGCCCCGATAGGCTAGCGGAGTACAATGAGCAGTTCTTC
cdr3_aa: CASSPDRLAEYNEQFF

d_call: TRBD1
clone_size: .
v_call: TRBV24-1
j_call: TRBJ2-7
cdr3_nt: TGTGCCACCAGTGATTTGTTGGGACAGGGGCCCTACGAGCAGTACTTC
cdr3_aa: CATSDLLGQGPYEQYF